The clone carrying this TCR beta chain has more than one count but fewer than ten. Its antigen remains unidentified. These data originate in a study of a mutant IDH1 vaccine in newly diagnosed glioma. As to time point: week 47, end of study. Vaccination used 300 ug of mutant IDH1 20-mer peptide per dose, with topical imiquimod. Donors' newly diagnosed IDH1-mutant WHO grade 3 or 4 astrocytomas lacked nuclear ATRX. Per germline, CDR1 SEHNR and CDR2 FQNEAQ (reference sequence). Losses at the gene ends were 5 bases for V and 6 bases for J; bases not matched to a gene: 4. This CDR3 contains 15 residues. Here immunoSEQ multiplex PCR was the method, and the copy in TCRdb shows in-frame clones only, minus some. The table records tens of thousands of clones, roughly 84% of them present only once.

This clonotype was obtained from a man aged 25-45 years with glioma. The source material was PBMCs, sampled from a glioma patient whose treatment included an IDH1 peptide vaccine. The chain links TRBV7-9 to TRBJ1-6; 10 nucleotides match TRBD1. CDR3 DNA sequence: TGTGCCAGCAGCCGACAGGGGGCAACTAATTCACCCCTCCACTTT. Translation: CASSRQGATNSPLHF.